This TCR beta chain appears in the sequencing data of a study of coeliac disease. Germline lookup yields CDR1 PRHDT and CDR2 FYEKMQ (reference sequence). V was clipped by 4 bases and J by 1 base, with 17 bases between them. This CDR3 contains 16 residues. General study findings and limits: TRB repertoires were largely private, with most amino acid sequences found in only one sample.

This clone was detected a few times. Its antigen is undetermined. Sequenced by immunoSEQ multiplex PCR; TCRdb stores in-frame clones only, minus some. The profile shows roughly 4,500 clones, approximately 72% of them singletons. The TCR originated in a woman in her late teens or twenties with active celiac disease. The sequenced sample was lamina propria lymphocytes from the gut. The chain links TRBV13 to TRBJ2-7; D might be TRBD1 (6 bases). In DNA, the CDR3 is TGTGCCAGCAGCTCCGAGGGAACAGGGTTTTCCTACGAGCAGTACTTC. Its protein is CASSSEGTGFSYEQYF. Using reference TRBV13 and TRBJ2-7 for the parts outside the CDR3, the full variable domain is AAGVIQSPRHLIKEKRETATLKCYPIPRHDTVYWYQQGPGQDPQFLISFYEKMQSDKGSIPDRFSAQQFSDYHSELNMSSLELGDSALYFCASSSEGTGFSYEQYFGPGTRLTVT.